This record covers a single T cell receptor beta chain. This clone was seen a single time. Its antigen is not yet known. No per-base quality is available; no much larger clone lies one base away. The donors belonged to the validation cohort of about 120 subjects, which was separate from the 666-subject first cohort. The record originates from a study of cytomegalovirus exposure and HLA in healthy donors (dated by TCRdb to about 2017). For the wider study: According to a later analysis, one platform produced both the roughly 130 validation repertoires and the 720 or so repertoires of the first cohort. The study combined high-throughput TCR immunosequencing, statistical association of individual TCRs with disease status, and machine learning to predict cytomegalovirus infection status. The study aimed to test whether signatures of past pathogen exposure could be identified by cataloging public T cell receptors. A separate validation cohort of roughly 110 different subjects was used in addition to the roughly 700-subject first cohort. Paper-wide results and their limitations: Three of the identified cytomegalovirus-associated TCR beta chains were confirmed in vitro to be specific for cytomegalovirus antigens. The classifier was reported to diagnose cytomegalovirus status with high specificity and sensitivity in both the original cohort and the validation cohort. A later analysis had no HLA typing for the validation cohort, so co-occurrence there was scored across all 110 or so repertoires. In the study, 150 to 200 TCR beta chains were listed as associated with cytomegalovirus. A later analysis found that TCRs clustered in the first cohort also tended to co-occur in the roughly 120 validation repertoires, with 94% of cluster scores above 0. According to the authors, the approach could potentially be generalized to other disease states and immunological phenotypes. Across donors, most TCR sequences were observed very rarely, whereas some public TCRs were present in many individuals.

V is cut by 6 bases and J by 7 bases, and the space between the germline ends is 22 bases. The cysteine opens and the phenylalanine closes a CDR3 of 15 amino acids. Kept here is only the CDR3 DNA, which spans 45 bases and is read in frame from base 1. CDR1 and CDR2 (SGHNT, YYREEE) derive from the germline V gene (reference sequence). Libraries were made using the immunoSEQ multiplex PCR assay. Concerning the study's data processing: A statistical classification framework was built for diagnosing cytomegalovirus status from the catalog of TCR beta chain sequences. TCRdb obtained this table from immuneACCESS and retained in-frame rearrangements with V and J assigned. These tables miss some clones; where compared with another copy, unresolved V genes account for less than half of the shortfall, and the remainder is unexplained. The DNA was the basis for D and trimming; V, J and clone size are from that table. A total of some 130,000 clones appear in this sample, about 80% of them only once. In total, the top ten clones hold about 32% of the sample.

The material sequenced was PBMCs. The TCR sequence derives from a man aged 25 to 40 in good health and CMV-seropositive. Recombination connected TRBV5-4 to TRBJ2-5, with TRBD1 as a weak D call on 5 bases. The CDR3 has the sequence CASIKRTPGQVTQYF. The DNA reads as follows: TGTGCCAGCATCAAAAGGACACCCGGCCAGGTGACCCAGTACTTC.